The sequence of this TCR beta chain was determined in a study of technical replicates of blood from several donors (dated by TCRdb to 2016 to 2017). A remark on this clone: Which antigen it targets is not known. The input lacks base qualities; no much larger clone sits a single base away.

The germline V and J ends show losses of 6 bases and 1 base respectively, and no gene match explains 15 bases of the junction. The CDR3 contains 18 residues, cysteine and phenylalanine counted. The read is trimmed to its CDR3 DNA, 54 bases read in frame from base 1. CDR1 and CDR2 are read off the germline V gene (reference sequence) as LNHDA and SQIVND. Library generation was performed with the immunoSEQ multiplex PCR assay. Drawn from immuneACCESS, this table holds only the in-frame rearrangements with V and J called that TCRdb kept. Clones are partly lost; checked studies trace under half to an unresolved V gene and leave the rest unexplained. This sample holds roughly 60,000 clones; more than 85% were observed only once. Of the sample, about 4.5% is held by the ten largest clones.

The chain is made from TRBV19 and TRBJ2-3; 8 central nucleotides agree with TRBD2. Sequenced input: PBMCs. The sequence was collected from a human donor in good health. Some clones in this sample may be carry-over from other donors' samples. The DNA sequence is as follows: TGTGCCAGTAGAGGAACTACCCGGACTAGCCCTCGCACAGATACGCAGTATTTT. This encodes CASRGTTRTSPRTDTQYF.